Shown below are 8 T cell receptor beta chains from a single sample sequenced in a study of blood T cell repertoires in COVID-19. The protocol was immunoSEQ multiplex PCR, while the TCRdb copy is restricted to in-frame clones and leaves out a portion. The profile shows 55,000 to 65,000 clones, about 88% of them singletons. Input material: peripheral blood. Receptor source: a woman aged 60 to 75 with active COVID-19.

The rearrangement uses TRBV3-1 (or the pseudogene TRBV3-2) and TRBJ2-7, with a possible D match to TRBD2 (7 bases). The V end lost 4 bases, the J end lost 6 bases, and 16 bases lay between the germline ends. This CDR3 region has 14 residues. Germline CDR1 is LGHDT and CDR2 is YNNKEL (reference sequence). In nucleotides, the CDR3 is TGTGCCAGCAGCCTTCGCGGGGGCCCCTCCGAGCAGTACTTC. The encoded protein is CASSLRGGPSEQYF.

The V and J genes are TRBV18 and TRBJ2-5, with D unclear. Trimming took off 0 bases at V and 5 bases at J, with 10 bases between the two ends. Looked up from germline, CDR1 is KGHSH and CDR2 is LQKENI. The CDR3 is 14 residues long. As DNA, the CDR3 is TGTGCCAGCTCACCACCCTCCAAGCGCGAGACCCAGTACTTC. Its protein product is CASSPPSKRETQYF. Complete variable domain (other parts from reference TRBV18 and TRBJ2-5): NAGVMQNPRHLVRRRGQEARLRCSPMKGHSHVYWYRQLPEEGLKFMVYLQKENIIDESGMPKERFSAEFPKEGPSILRIQQVVRGDSAAYFCASSPPSKRETQYFGPGTRLLVL.

This sequence joins TRBV30 and TRBJ1-2; D call uncertain. Germline lookup yields CDR1 GTSNPN and CDR2 SVGIG (reference sequence). V was clipped by 0 bases and J by 3 bases, with 8 bases between them. The CDR3 spans 13 residues. CDR3 sequence (DNA): TGTGCCTGGAGTGTACAGTGGGACTATGGCTACACCTTC. Its protein product is CAWSVQWDYGYTF.

The chain couples TRBV6-1 to TRBJ1-5; D not certain. V lost 3 bases to trimming and J lost 4 bases, with 10 bases between them. Per the germline V gene, CDR1 is MNHNS and CDR2 is SASEGT. The CDR3 runs 14 residues. CDR3 bases: TGTGCCAGCAGTGAGTCCGGGAAAAATCAGCCCCAGCATTTT. It encodes CASSESGKNQPQHF.

Comments on this clone: One end of the junction does not line up with germline, which may come from a read error. This chain uses TRBV7-7 with TRBJ1-1, with D possibly being TRBD1 (5 bases). This CDR3 is built from 14 residues. The germline V gene has CDR1 SSHAT and CDR2 FNYEAQ (reference sequence). DNA of the CDR3: TGTGCTAGCAGCGCAGACAGAGACAACACTGAAGCTTTCTTT. Translated, it gives CASSADRDNTEAFF.

V gene TRBV9 combines with J gene TRBJ2-5; 11 nucleotides align to TRBD2. CDR3 size: 17 residues. From germline, CDR1 is SGDLS and CDR2 YYNGEE. The ends lost 0 bases at V and 5 bases at J; junction bases unmatched: 9. CDR3 in amino acids: CASSVGRLAGGLETQYF. Here the CDR3 DNA reads TGTGCCAGCAGCGTAGGGCGGCTAGCGGGGGGTCTTGAGACCCAGTACTTC.

The chain joins TRBV10-3 to TRBJ1-5; unclear D gene. Between the trimmed V and J ends, which lost 10 bases and 0 bases, there was a span of 13 bases. This CDR3 has 14 residues. Per germline, CDR1 ENHRY and CDR2 SYGVKD. This CDR3 is CANSRDYSNQPQHF. The CDR3 DNA is TGTGCCAACTCGCGGGATTATAGCAATCAGCCCCAGCATTTT.

The chain joins TRBV19 to TRBJ2-2; 8 nucleotides align to TRBD1. CDR3 size: 15 residues. CDR1 LNHDA and CDR2 SQIVND come from the germline V gene (reference sequence). V shed 4 bases and J 4 bases; nucleotides not matched to a gene: 5. DNA for the CDR3: TGTGCCAGTAGTACCGACAGGGGCGCCACCGGGGAGCTGTTTTTT. This codes for CASSTDRGATGELFF.